Below, one T cell receptor beta chain is given with its context. Treatment specified: randomized to nivolumab then ipilimumab (arm A) or the reverse (arm B). None of the patients previously received DNA-damaging chemotherapy. This CDR3 contains 13 residues. Trimming removed 3 bases from V and 4 bases from J, with 9 bases in between. Germline CDR1 reads SNHLY; CDR2 reads FYNNEI. The sample comes from a study of sequential checkpoint blockade in melanoma. Whole-study context: Patients were randomized 1:1 to nivolumab-then-ipilimumab or ipilimumab-then-nivolumab first-line. Maintenance nivolumab came after either treatment sequence.

This table comes from immunoSEQ multiplex PCR, and its TCRdb copy is limited to in-frame clones, with some not included. The sample carries around 9,100 clones, around 50% recorded once. J is TRBJ1-2 and V is TRBV2; D ambiguous. Sequences were derived from CD8+ T cells sorted from blood (inferred from file names), sampled from a patient given nivolumab and ipilimumab in sequence. The clonotype was recovered from a human donor with melanoma. The CDR3 spells CASSERAVYGYTF. The CDR3 nucleotides are TGTGCCAGCAGTGAGCGGGCAGTCTATGGCTACACCTTC.